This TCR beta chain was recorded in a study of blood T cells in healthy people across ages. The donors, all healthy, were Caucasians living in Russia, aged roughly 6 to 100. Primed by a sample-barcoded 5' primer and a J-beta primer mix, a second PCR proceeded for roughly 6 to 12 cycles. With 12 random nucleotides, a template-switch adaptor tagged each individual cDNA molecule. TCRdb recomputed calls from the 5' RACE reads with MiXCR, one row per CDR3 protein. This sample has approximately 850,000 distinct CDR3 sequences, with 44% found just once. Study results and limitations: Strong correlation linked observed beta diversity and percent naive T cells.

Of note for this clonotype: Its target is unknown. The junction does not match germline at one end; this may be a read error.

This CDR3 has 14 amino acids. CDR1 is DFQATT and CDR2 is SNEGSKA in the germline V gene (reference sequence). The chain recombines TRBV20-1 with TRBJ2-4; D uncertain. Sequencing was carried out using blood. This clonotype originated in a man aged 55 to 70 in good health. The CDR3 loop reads CSARAEIGKNIQYF. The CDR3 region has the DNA TGCAGTGCTAGGGCGGAGATAGGCAAAAACATTCAATACTTC.